This record looks at one TCR beta chain sequence and its context. Germline V lookup: CDR1 SGHRS, CDR2 YFSETQ. V shed 4 bases, J shed 7 bases, and the junction held 6 bases outside the gene matches. The CDR3 has 14 residues. The data are from a study of blood T cell repertoires in COVID-19. Background on the study: Samples came from the United States, Italy and Spain, spanning acute and convalescent COVID-19. Nucleic acid was either cDNA or gDNA, and it came from T cells, B-cell-depleted T cells, or PBMCs.

The repertoire was sequenced with immunoSEQ multiplex PCR; TCRdb's copy has only in-frame clones and lacks some. This sample has tens of thousands of clones, with 80% to 95% found just once. The chain recombines TRBV5-1 with TRBJ1-2; 11 bases fit TRBD1. The TCR comes from a woman in her fifties or sixties in a cohort sampled during active COVID-19. Sequencing used peripheral blood. This CDR3 reads CASSPGTGGAGYTF. Here the CDR3 DNA reads TGCGCCAGCAGCCCGGGGACAGGGGGAGCTGGCTACACCTTC. Based on the CDR3 plus reference TRBV5-1 and TRBJ1-2, the full variable domain is KAGVTQTPRYLIKTRGQQVTLSCSPISGHRSVSWYQQTPGQGLQFLFEYFSETQRNKGNFPGRFSGRQFSNSRSEMNVSTLELGDSALYLCASSPGTGGAGYTFGSGTRLTVV.